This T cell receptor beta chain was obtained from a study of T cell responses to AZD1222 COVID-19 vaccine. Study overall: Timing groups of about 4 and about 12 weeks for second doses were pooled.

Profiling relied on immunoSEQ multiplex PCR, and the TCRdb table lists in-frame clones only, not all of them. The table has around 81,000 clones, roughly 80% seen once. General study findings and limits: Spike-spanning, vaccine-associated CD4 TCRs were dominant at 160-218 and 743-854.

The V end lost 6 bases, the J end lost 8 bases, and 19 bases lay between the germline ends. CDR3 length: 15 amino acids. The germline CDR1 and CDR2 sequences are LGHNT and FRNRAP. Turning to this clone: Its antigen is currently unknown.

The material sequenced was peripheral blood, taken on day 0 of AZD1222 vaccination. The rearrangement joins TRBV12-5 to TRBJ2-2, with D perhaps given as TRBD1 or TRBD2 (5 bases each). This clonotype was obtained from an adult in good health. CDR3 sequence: CASGPRGPREGELFF. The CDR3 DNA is TGTGCTAGTGGGCCGAGGGGTCCTCGAGAAGGGGAGCTGTTTTTT.